The clone carrying this T cell receptor beta chain has more than one count but fewer than ten. V lost 7 bases, J lost 5 bases, and 18 bases lay in between. CDR3 size: 14 residues. The germline gives CDR1 MDHEN, CDR2 SYDVKM. This sample was included in a study of blood T cells in healthy people across ages. Combining a sample-barcoded 5' primer with a J-beta primer mix, a second PCR ran for roughly 6 to 12 cycles. TCRdb fed the 5' RACE reads into MiXCR, producing one record per CDR3 protein. Among 650,000 to 900,000 distinct CDR3 sequences listed, around 62% were seen once. Sequenced: blood. The clonotype comes from a man under 40 in good health. This rearrangement joins TRBV28 to TRBJ2-7, with D perhaps given as TRBD1 or TRBD2 (5 bases each). CDR3 amino acids: CASTPARGFDEQYF. The DNA of the CDR3 is TGTGCCAGCACCCCTGCTCGGGGCTTCGACGAGCAGTACTTC.